The 2 T cell receptor beta chains presented below share a single source sample, sequenced in a study of cytomegalovirus exposure and HLA in healthy donors. PCR was performed using 60 Vbeta and 13 Jbeta primers. TCRdb's copy holds only in-frame clones and misses some; the assay was immunoSEQ multiplex PCR. The sample consists of approximately 190,000 clones, 87% of them appearing once. The specimen was PBMCs. Source of these receptors: a man in his thirties or forties in good health and CMV-seronegative.

The chain recombines TRBV9 with TRBJ1-1; TRBD1 aligns across 12 bases. With 2 bases clipped from V and 6 bases from J, the junction kept 8 bases outside the gene matches. This CDR3 has 16 amino acids. CDR1 and CDR2 from the germline V gene are SGDLS and YYNGEE. The CDR3 reads CASSVVLGQGAPEAFF. The CDR3 nucleotides read TGTGCCAGCAGCGTGGTCCTGGGACAGGGGGCACCTGAAGCTTTCTTT.

This clone was observed once. Written as DNA, the CDR3 is TGCAGCGTCGAAACAGGGGGTGAGTCCTACGAGCAGTACTTC. This translates into CSVETGGESYEQYF. V gene TRBV29-1 combines with J gene TRBJ2-5, with 8 positions matching TRBD1. The assigned J gene may be wrong: the sequence end matches TRBJ2-7 better. This CDR3 spans 14 amino acids. Germline V lookup: CDR1 SQVTM, CDR2 ANQGSEA.